Shown below are 22 T cell receptor beta chains from a single sample sequenced in a study of OX40 agonist ivuxolimab in advanced cancers. Produced via immunoSEQ multiplex PCR; TCRdb's table is partial and in-frame only. Of tens of thousands of clones in the sample, approximately 86% were seen once. The material sequenced was CD4+ or CD8+ T cells sorted from blood, taken in a trial of the OX40 agonist ivuxolimab. All receptors derive from an adult with an advanced solid tumor such as melanoma, head and neck, liver or kidney cancer.

V and J are TRBV5-1 and TRBJ2-2, with a possible D match to TRBD2 (5 bases). V lost 5 bases and J lost 0, with 11 bases in between. CDR1 is SGHRS, CDR2 YFSETQ, per germline. CDR3 length: 15 residues. This chain's CDR3 is CASRKLDANTGELFF. Here the CDR3 DNA reads TGCGCCAGCAGAAAACTAGATGCGAACACCGGGGAGCTGTTTTTT.

The chain couples TRBV18 to TRBJ2-7, with D unresolved. Between the trimmed V and J ends, which lost 3 bases and 5 bases, there was a span of 17 bases. The CDR3 totals 15 residues. The V gene's germline CDR1 is KGHSH and CDR2 LQKENI. CDR3 nucleotides: TGTGCCAGCTCACCCTTCGGACCCCTAGTCGACGAGCAGTACTTC. The encoded protein is CASSPFGPLVDEQYF.

The chain employs TRBV6-5 and TRBJ2-5; D call uncertain. This CDR3 region has 13 residues. The germline CDR1 and CDR2 sequences are MNHEY and SVGAGI. V shed 7 bases and J shed 5 bases, with 14 bases lying between them. The CDR3 reads CASTPPGMETQYF. The CDR3 bases are TGTGCCAGCACCCCCCCTGGAATGGAGACCCAGTACTTC.

V and J are TRBV7-3 and TRBJ2-7; 15 positions agree with TRBD2. The length of the CDR3 is 15 residues. In germline, CDR1 is SGHTA, CDR2 FQGTGA. V gave up 5 bases and J gave up 4 bases; unmatched junction bases: 3. DNA for the CDR3: TGTGCCAGCAGCCTGGGACTAGCGGGAGGTTACGAGCAGTACTTC. It encodes CASSLGLAGGYEQYF.

This chain links TRBV21-1 with TRBJ2-3; the table's D call of TRBD2 was not tested on the DNA. TRBV21-1 is shown as a pseudogene. This CDR3 is built from 18 residues. The CDR3 loop is CASSSRLAGEGTTDTQYF. In DNA, the CDR3 is TGTGCCAGCAGCAGCCGACTAGCGGGAGAAGGGACCACAGATACGCAGTATTTT.

On this clone: One end of the junction varies from germline; a read error may be responsible. CDR3 DNA sequence: TGTGCTAGCAGACGAAGGGTTCCCACCGGGGAGCTGTTTTTT. Amino acids: CASRRRVPTGELFF. The rearrangement joins TRBV7-7 to TRBJ2-2; D gene uncertain. Germline V gene lookup returns CDR1 SSHAT and CDR2 FNYEAQ (reference sequence). The CDR3 is 14 amino acids. Variable domain in full (rest from reference TRBV7-7 and TRBJ2-2): GAGVSQSPRYKVTKRGQDVTLRCDPISSHATLYWYQQALGQGPEFLTYFNYEAQPDKSGLPSDRFSAERPEGSISTLTIQRTEQRDSAMYRCASRRRVPTGELFFGEGSRLTVL.

Only a few counts were recorded for this clone. This CDR3 reads CASSPGTAFSGNTIYF. DNA of the CDR3: TGCGCCAGCAGTCCCGGGACAGCTTTCTCTGGAAACACCATATATTTT. The chain joins TRBV5-1 to TRBJ1-3; 7 bases map to TRBD1. Germline trimming cut 5 bases from V and 0 bases from J; bases unmatched to any gene: 8. The CDR3 covers 16 residues. From germline, CDR1 is SGHRS and CDR2 YFSETQ.

This clone was seen more than once but under ten times. The chain uses TRBV10-3 and TRBJ2-7, with D possibly being TRBD1 or TRBD2 (6 bases each). The CDR3 covers 14 residues. CDR1 is ENHRY and CDR2 is SYGVKD in the germline V gene. The ends were cut back, 2 bases at V and 2 bases at J, with 10 bases in the middle. The DNA for the CDR3 is TGTGCCATCAGTGAGAGGGGGACTCCCTACGAGCAGTACTTC. Its translation is CAISERGTPYEQYF.

The chain couples TRBV7-8 to TRBJ1-2; D is undetermined. The CDR3 extends over 16 amino acids. Trimming shortened V by 1 base and J by 4 bases, and 16 bases separated the two germline ends. Germline V gene lookup returns CDR1 SGHVS and CDR2 FQNEAQ. CDR3 protein: CASSLEPFGGRYGYTF. Here the CDR3 DNA reads TGTGCCAGCAGCTTAGAGCCTTTCGGCGGCCGCTATGGCTACACCTTC. Using reference TRBV7-8 and TRBJ1-2 for the parts outside the CDR3, the full variable domain is GAGVSQSPRYKVAKRGQDVALRCDPISGHVSLFWYQQALGQGPEFLTYFQNEAQLDKSGLPSDRFFAERPEGSVSTLKIQRTQQEDSAVYLCASSLEPFGGRYGYTFGSGTRLTVV.

The gene calls are TRBV6-5 and TRBJ1-4; D not resolved. Per the germline V gene, CDR1 is MNHEY and CDR2 is SVGAGI. The CDR3 loop spans 15 amino acids. With 0 bases removed from V and 5 bases from J, the gap between germline ends came to 10 bases. CDR3 region: CASSYSRTENEKLFF. The CDR3 DNA reads as TGTGCCAGCAGTTACTCGAGGACGGAGAATGAAAAACTGTTTTTT.

The V and J genes are TRBV2 and TRBJ2-5; unclear D gene. V was pared by 7 bases and J by 3 bases, with 15 bases between. This CDR3 is built from 14 residues. Germline V gene lookup returns CDR1 SNHLY and CDR2 FYNNEI. As DNA, the CDR3 is TGTGCCAGCACCAAAGACTGGAAAGAAGAGACCCAGTACTTC. Its translation: CASTKDWKEETQYF.

The chain recombines TRBV5-6 with TRBJ1-2; TRBD1 might be the D (5 bases). V lost 3 bases to trimming and J lost 3 bases, with 21 bases between them. Germline V CDR1 and CDR2: SGHDT, YYEEEE. The CDR3 length is 17 residues. The CDR3 nucleotides are TGTGCCAGCAGCTGGGGGGGATCTTACCCTAAGGACTATGGCTACACCTTC. Amino acid sequence: CASSWGGSYPKDYGYTF.

The J gene is TRBJ2-2, the V gene TRBV6-6; D call uncertain. The CDR3 loop spans 14 amino acids. V gave up 9 bases and J gave up 0 bases, with 11 bases separating them. Per germline, CDR1 MNHNY and CDR2 SVGAGI (reference sequence). The CDR3: CASFLDANTGELFF. CDR3 DNA sequence: TGTGCCAGTTTCTTGGACGCGAACACCGGGGAGCTGTTTTTT.

V is TRBV19 and J is TRBJ1-1; unclear D gene. V was shortened by 4 bases and J by 1 base, with 7 bases between the two germline ends. Germline V gene data show CDR1 as LNHDA and CDR2 as SQIVND (reference sequence). This CDR3 is 13 amino acids long. The CDR3 DNA sequence: TGTGCCAGTAGTAGAGCCGGGAACACTGAAGCTTTCTTT. This translates into CASSRAGNTEAFF.

V usage is TRBV5-1 and J usage is TRBJ2-5; maybe TRBD2 (6 bases). The CDR3 has 15 residues. V lost 5 bases and J lost 1, with 15 bases in between. Germline V gene data show CDR1 as SGHRS and CDR2 as YFSETQ. The CDR3 bases are TGCGCCAGCAGTCGCGGGGCCCCTACCCAAGAGACCCAGTACTTC. It is translated as CASSRGAPTQETQYF.

The chain recombines TRBV7-2 with TRBJ2-7; 8 bases agree with TRBD1. Germline CDR1 is SGHTA and CDR2 is FQGNSA. The CDR3 totals 13 residues. The trim removed 6 bases at V and 2 bases at J, leaving 3 bases unmatched. CDR3 sequence reads: CASRGQGTYEQYF. The CDR3 bases are TGTGCCAGCAGAGGACAGGGAACCTACGAGCAGTACTTC.

The rearrangement uses TRBV21-1 and TRBJ1-1. TRBV21-1 is shown as a pseudogene. The CDR3 runs to 13 residues. The CDR3: CARGTKVNTEAFF. CDR3 DNA sequence: TGTGCCAGAGGCACAAAAGTGAACACTGAAGCTTTCTTT.

Only a few counts were recorded for this clone. The rearrangement links TRBV5-1 to TRBJ2-5; tentatively, D is TRBD1 (5 bases). Germline V gene lookup returns CDR1 SGHRS and CDR2 YFSETQ. V lost 1 base and J 1 base, leaving 11 bases between the germline ends. The CDR3 covers 15 residues. CDR3 sequence: CASSLSPDSQETQYF. For the CDR3, the DNA is TGCGCCAGCAGCTTGAGTCCAGACAGCCAAGAGACCCAGTACTTC.

J is TRBJ1-6 and V is TRBV27, with TRBD1 identical over 10 bases. The CDR3 runs 15 residues. Trimming took 5 bases from V and 10 from J; bases not matched to a gene: 8. Germline values: CDR1 MNHEY, CDR2 SMNVEV (reference sequence). The CDR3 here is CASSQRTGGGSPLHF. CDR3 sequence (DNA): TGTGCCAGCAGTCAAAGGACAGGGGGTGGATCACCCCTCCACTTT.

The chain recombines TRBV11-2 with TRBJ2-1; the match to TRBD2 covers 9 bases. Germline CDR1 is SGHAT and CDR2 is FQNNGV. This CDR3 contains 16 residues. Trimming took 5 bases from V and 0 from J; bases not matched to a gene: 5. The CDR3 here is CASSTSGPSSYNEQFF. CDR3 DNA sequence: TGTGCCAGCAGCACTAGCGGGCCCAGCTCCTACAATGAGCAGTTCTTC.

The chain uses TRBV9 and TRBJ2-2; 10 nucleotides line up with TRBD2. This CDR3 region has 14 residues. Germline-derived CDR1 and CDR2 are SGDLS and YYNGEE. V shed 5 bases, J shed 6 bases, and the junction held 4 bases outside the gene matches. The CDR3 region is CASSRLAGAGELFF. Here the CDR3 DNA reads TGTGCCAGCAGTCGGCTAGCGGGAGCCGGGGAGCTGTTTTTT.

V and J are TRBV5-5 and TRBJ2-3, with 7 bases lining up with TRBD1. Looked up from germline, CDR1 is SGHKS and CDR2 is YYEKEE (reference sequence). V lost 0 bases and J lost 3; bases outside the gene matches: 4. CDR3 length: 15 residues. The CDR3: CASSLGQGETDTQYF. The CDR3 nucleotides are TGTGCCAGCAGCTTGGGGCAGGGGGAAACAGATACGCAGTATTTT.